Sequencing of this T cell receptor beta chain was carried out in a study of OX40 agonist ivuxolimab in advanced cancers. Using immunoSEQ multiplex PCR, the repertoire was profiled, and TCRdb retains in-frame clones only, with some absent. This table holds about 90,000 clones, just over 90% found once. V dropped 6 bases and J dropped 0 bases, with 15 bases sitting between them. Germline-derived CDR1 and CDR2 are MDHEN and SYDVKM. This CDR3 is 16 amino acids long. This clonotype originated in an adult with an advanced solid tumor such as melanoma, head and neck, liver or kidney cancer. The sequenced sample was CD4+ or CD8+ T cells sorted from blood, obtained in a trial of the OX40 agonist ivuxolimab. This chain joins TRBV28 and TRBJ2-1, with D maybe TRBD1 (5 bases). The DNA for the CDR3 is TGTGCCAGCAGCTCCGGTGGGGCCAGCTCCTACAATGAGCAGTTCTTC. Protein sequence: CASSSGGASSYNEQFF. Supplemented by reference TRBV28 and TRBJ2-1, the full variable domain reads DVKVTQSSRYLVKRTGEKVFLECVQDMDHENMFWYRQDPGLGLRLIYFSYDVKMKEKGDIPEGYSVSREKKERFSLILESASTNQTSMYLCASSSGGASSYNEQFFGPGTRLTVL.